The TCR beta chain described here comes from a study of blood T cell repertoires in COVID-19. Study background: Nucleic acid was either cDNA or gDNA, and it came from T cells, B-cell-depleted T cells, or PBMCs.

Germline lookup yields CDR1 SGHDT and CDR2 YYEEEE. The CDR3 extends over 16 amino acids. Trimming cost V 3 bases and J 3 bases, with 18 bases left between them. In the original analysis: Amplification from reference gene primers served as the basis for estimated nucleated cell counts. Repertoires were generated with immunoSEQ multiplex PCR, while TCRdb's copy carries only in-frame clones and drops some. V and J calls and clone size are given by that table; D and trimming were obtained from the DNA. The data hold 200,000 to 250,000 clones, with roughly nine tenths observed a single time. This clonotype originated in a man aged 18 to 35 with active or convalescent COVID-19. The V and J genes are TRBV5-6 and TRBJ1-1, with D possibly matching TRBD1 (5 bases). Sequences were obtained from peripheral blood. This chain's CDR3 is CASSSTALGGDTEAFF. CDR3 sequence (DNA): TGTGCCAGCAGCTCGACCGCCTTGGGGGGGGACACTGAAGCTTTCTTT.